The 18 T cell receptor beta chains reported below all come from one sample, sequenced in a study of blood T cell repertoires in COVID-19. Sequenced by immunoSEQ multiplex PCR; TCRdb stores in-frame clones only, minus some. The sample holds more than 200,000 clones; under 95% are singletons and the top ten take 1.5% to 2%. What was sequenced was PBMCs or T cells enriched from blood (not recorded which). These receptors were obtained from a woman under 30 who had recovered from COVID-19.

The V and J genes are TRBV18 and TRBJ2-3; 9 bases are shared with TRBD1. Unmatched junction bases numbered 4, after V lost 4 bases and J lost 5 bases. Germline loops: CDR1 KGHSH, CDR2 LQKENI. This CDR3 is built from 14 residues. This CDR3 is CASSLQGAGDTQYF. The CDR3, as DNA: TGTGCCAGCTCACTACAGGGGGCGGGAGATACGCAGTATTTT.

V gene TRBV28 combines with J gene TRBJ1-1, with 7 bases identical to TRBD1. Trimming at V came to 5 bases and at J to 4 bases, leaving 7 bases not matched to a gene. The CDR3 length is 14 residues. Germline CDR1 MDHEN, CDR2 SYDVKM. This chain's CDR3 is CASSLPTGLTEAFF. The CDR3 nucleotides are TGTGCCAGCAGTCTCCCGACAGGGCTCACTGAAGCTTTCTTT.

CDR3 nucleotide sequence: TGTGCCAGCTCACCACCGTCCACAGGGATGGGCTATGGCTACACCTTC. Its protein is CASSPPSTGMGYGYTF. The chain couples TRBV18 to TRBJ1-2; possible D gene TRBD1, 6 bases. The V gene's germline CDR1 is KGHSH and CDR2 LQKENI. The CDR3 is made up of 16 amino acids. The germline V and J ends were trimmed by 0 bases and 4 bases, with 15 bases remaining between them.

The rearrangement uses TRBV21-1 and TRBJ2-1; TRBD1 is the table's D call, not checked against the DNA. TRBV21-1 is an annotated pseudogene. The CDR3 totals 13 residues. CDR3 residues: CASCLEQGHEQFF. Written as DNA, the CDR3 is TGTGCCAGCTGCCTGGAACAGGGTCATGAGCAGTTCTTC.

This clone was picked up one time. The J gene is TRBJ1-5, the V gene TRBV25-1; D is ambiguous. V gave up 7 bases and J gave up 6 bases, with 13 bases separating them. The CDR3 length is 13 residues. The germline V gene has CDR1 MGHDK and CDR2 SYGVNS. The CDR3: CASMGRVGQPQHF. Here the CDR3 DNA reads TGTGCCAGCATGGGGAGGGTTGGTCAGCCCCAGCATTTT.

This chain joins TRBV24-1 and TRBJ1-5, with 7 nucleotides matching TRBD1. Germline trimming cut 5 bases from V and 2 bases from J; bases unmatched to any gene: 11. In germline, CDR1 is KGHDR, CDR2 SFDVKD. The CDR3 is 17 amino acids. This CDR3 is CATSAPLDRVGNQPQHF. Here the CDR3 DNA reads TGTGCCACCAGTGCCCCCCTTGACAGGGTAGGCAATCAGCCCCAGCATTTT.

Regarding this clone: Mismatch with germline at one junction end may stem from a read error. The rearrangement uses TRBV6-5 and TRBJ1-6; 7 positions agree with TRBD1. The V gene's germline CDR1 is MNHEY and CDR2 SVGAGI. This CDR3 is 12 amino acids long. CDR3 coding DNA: TGTGCCAGCAGTCGACAGGGTTCAGCCCTCCACTTT. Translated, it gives CASSRQGSALHF.

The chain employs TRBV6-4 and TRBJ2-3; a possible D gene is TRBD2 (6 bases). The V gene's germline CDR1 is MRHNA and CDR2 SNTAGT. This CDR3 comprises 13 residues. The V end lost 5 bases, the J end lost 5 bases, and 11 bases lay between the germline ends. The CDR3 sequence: CASSREQEDTQYF. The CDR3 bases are TGTGCCAGCAGTCGGGAGCAGGAAGATACGCAGTATTTT.

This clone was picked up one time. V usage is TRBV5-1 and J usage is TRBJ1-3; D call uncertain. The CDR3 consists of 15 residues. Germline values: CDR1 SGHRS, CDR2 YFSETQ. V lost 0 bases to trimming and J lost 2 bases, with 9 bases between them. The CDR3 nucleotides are TGCGCCAGCAGCTTGGGGAAGACTACTGGAAACACCATATATTTT. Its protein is CASSLGKTTGNTIYF.

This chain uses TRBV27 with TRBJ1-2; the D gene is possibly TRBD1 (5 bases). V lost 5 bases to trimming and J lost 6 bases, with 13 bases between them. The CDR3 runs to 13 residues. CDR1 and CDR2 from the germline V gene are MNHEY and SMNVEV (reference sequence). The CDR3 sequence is CASSHGGGNGYTF. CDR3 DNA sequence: TGTGCCAGCAGTCATGGTGGGGGGAATGGCTACACCTTC.

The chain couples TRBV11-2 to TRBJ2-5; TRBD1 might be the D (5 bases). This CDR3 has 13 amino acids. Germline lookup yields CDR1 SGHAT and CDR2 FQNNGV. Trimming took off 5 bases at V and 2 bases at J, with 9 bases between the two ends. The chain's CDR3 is CASSRTLQETQYF. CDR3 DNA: TGTGCCAGCAGCCGGACATTACAAGAGACCCAGTACTTC.

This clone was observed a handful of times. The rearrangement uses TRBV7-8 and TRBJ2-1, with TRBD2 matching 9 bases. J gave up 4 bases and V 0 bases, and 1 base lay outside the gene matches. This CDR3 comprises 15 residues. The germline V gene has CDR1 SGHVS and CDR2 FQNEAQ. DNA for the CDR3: TGTGCCAGCAGCTTAGCAGGACTAGCGTACAATGAGCAGTTCTTC. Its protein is CASSLAGLAYNEQFF.

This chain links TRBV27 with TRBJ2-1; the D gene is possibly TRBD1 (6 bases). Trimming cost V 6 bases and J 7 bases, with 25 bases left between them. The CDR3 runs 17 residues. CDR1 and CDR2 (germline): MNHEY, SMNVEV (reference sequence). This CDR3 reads CASSRMTGILVQNEQFF. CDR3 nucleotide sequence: TGTGCCAGCAGCCGAATGACAGGAATACTAGTTCAGAATGAGCAGTTCTTC.

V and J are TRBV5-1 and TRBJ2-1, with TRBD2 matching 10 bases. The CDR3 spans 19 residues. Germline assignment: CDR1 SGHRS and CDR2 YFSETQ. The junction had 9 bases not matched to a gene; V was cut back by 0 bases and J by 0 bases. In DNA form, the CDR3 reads TGCGCCAGCAGCTTGGTTGTAGCGGGGGGCGCCAGCTCCTACAATGAGCAGTTCTTC. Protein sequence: CASSLVVAGGASSYNEQFF.

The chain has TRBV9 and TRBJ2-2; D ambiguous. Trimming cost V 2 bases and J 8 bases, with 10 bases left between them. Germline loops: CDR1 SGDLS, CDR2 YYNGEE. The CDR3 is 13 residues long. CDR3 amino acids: CASSVMSSGELFF. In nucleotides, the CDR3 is TGTGCCAGCAGCGTTATGAGTTCGGGGGAGCTGTTTTTT.

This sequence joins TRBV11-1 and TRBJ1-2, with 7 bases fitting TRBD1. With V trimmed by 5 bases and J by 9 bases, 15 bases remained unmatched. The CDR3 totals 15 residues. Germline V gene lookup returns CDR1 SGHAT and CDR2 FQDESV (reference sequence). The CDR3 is CASSPPPGTDDSYTF. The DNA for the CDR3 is TGTGCCAGCAGCCCTCCCCCCGGGACAGACGATAGCTACACCTTC.

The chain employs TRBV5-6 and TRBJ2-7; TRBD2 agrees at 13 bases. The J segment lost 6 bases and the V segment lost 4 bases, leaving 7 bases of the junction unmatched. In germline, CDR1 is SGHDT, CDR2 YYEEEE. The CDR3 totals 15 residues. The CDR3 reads CASSIPGLAGSEQYF. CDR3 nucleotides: TGTGCCAGCAGCATACCGGGACTAGCGGGATCCGAGCAGTACTTC. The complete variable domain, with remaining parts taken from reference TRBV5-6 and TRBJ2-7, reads DAGVTQSPTHLIKTRGQQVTLRCSPKSGHDTVSWYQQALGQGPQFIFQYYEEEERQRGNFPDRFSGHQFPNYSSELNVNALLLGDSALYLCASSIPGLAGSEQYFGPGTRLTVT.

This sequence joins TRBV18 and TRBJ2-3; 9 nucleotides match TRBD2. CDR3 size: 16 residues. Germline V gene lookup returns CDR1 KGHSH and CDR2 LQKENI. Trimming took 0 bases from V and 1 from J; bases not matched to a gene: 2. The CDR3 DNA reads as TGTGCCAGCTCACCACCCTGGACTAGCGGCACAGATACGCAGTATTTT. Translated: CASSPPWTSGTDTQYF.